Following are 23 T cell receptor beta chains from one sample sequenced in a study of shared clonotypes between healthy human individuals. Profiling relied on immunoSEQ multiplex PCR, and the TCRdb table lists in-frame clones only, not all of them. The sample has roughly 1,100,000 clones; roughly 70% are singletons. The sequenced sample was memory CD4+ T cells sorted from blood. Stated subset: CD45RA-negative fraction. These receptors originate from a man aged 18 to 30 in good health.

This chain links TRBV5-4 with TRBJ1-1; TRBD1 aligns across 11 bases. The junction had 10 bases not matched to a gene; V was cut back by 4 bases and J by 5 bases. This CDR3 region has 16 residues. The germline gives CDR1 SGHNT, CDR2 YYREEE (reference sequence). CDR3 DNA: TGTGCCAGCAGCCGGTGGACAGGGGGCTCGGGGACTGAAGCTTTCTTT. Encoded protein: CASSRWTGGSGTEAFF.

The genes are TRBV9 and TRBJ2-3; D possibly corresponds to TRBD2 (7 bases). The CDR3 runs 15 residues. Trimming cost V 2 bases and J 1 base, with 11 bases left between them. Germline values: CDR1 SGDLS, CDR2 YYNGEE. The DNA for the CDR3 is TGTGCCAGCAGCGTGTGGGAGGGGGGCACAGATACGCAGTATTTT. Protein sequence: CASSVWEGGTDTQYF.

With regard to this clone: The junction does not match germline at one end; this may be a read error. The chain recombines TRBV7-7 with TRBJ2-5, with TRBD2 matching 11 bases. This CDR3 spans 17 amino acids. The germline gives CDR1 SSHAT, CDR2 FNYEAQ (reference sequence). The chain's CDR3 is CASSLEVLAGGSGTQYF. The CDR3 nucleotides are TGTGCTAGCAGCCTTGAGGTCCTAGCGGGAGGAAGCGGGACCCAGTACTTC. The full variable domain, rest sourced from reference TRBV7-7 and TRBJ2-5, is GAGVSQSPRYKVTKRGQDVTLRCDPISSHATLYWYQQALGQGPEFLTYFNYEAQPDKSGLPSDRFSAERPEGSISTLTIQRTEQRDSAMYRCASSLEVLAGGSGTQYFGPGTRLLVL.

V and J are TRBV5-4 and TRBJ2-6, with 12 nucleotides matching TRBD1. Germline trimming cut 4 bases from V and 4 bases from J; bases unmatched to any gene: 9. Germline assignment: CDR1 SGHNT and CDR2 YYREEE (reference sequence). CDR3 length equals 18 residues. CDR3 in DNA: TGTGCCAGCAGCCCCCGGGACAGGGGGCAGGCGGGGGCCAACGTCCTGACTTTC. Translating gives CASSPRDRGQAGANVLTF.

The V call is TRBV30, the J call TRBJ2-7; the D is unclear. This CDR3 comprises 11 residues. Trimming left V 0 bases short and J 3 bases short, with 3 bases between. The germline gives CDR1 GTSNPN, CDR2 SVGIG (reference sequence). The CDR3 DNA reads as TGTGCCTGGAGTGTTATCTACGAGCAGTACTTC. Amino acids: CAWSVIYEQYF.

This chain uses TRBV7-8 with TRBJ2-2, with TRBD1 as a possible D gene (6 bases). Germline values: CDR1 SGHVS, CDR2 FQNEAQ. V was pared by 2 bases and J by 3 bases, with 7 bases between. The CDR3 spans 14 residues. The CDR3 protein is CASSLNRDTGELFF. The CDR3 DNA follows: TGTGCCAGCAGCTTAAACAGGGACACCGGGGAGCTGTTTTTT.

The chain combines TRBV19 with TRBJ1-3; TRBD1 aligns across 8 bases. The V segment lost 6 bases and the J segment 4 bases; nucleotides outside the gene matches: 5. The germline V gene encodes CDR1 LNHDA and CDR2 SQIVND (reference sequence). CDR3 length equals 14 residues. CDR3 protein: CASRTQGAGNTIYF. Here the CDR3 DNA reads TGTGCCAGTAGGACCCAGGGGGCCGGAAACACCATATATTTT.

At least ten counts were recorded for this clone. A much larger clonotype is one base distant, so this may be a read error. Distinct nucleotide sequences in the sample also encode this CDR3. V is TRBV18 and J is TRBJ1-5; 9 bases fit TRBD1. The J segment lost 2 bases and the V segment lost 3 bases, leaving 2 bases of the junction unmatched. This CDR3 is 15 amino acids long. Looked up from germline, CDR1 is KGHSH and CDR2 is LQKENI. Written as DNA, the CDR3 is TGTGCCAGCTCACCCGACAGGGGGGGCAATCAGCCCCAGCATTTT. This translates into CASSPDRGGNQPQHF.

The rearrangement joins TRBV18 to TRBJ1-3; D might be TRBD1 (5 bases). Germline-derived CDR1 and CDR2 are KGHSH and LQKENI. With 11 bases removed from V and 1 base from J, the gap between germline ends came to 15 bases. This CDR3 region has 14 residues. CDR3 in DNA: TGTGCCTCCCGCGGGACCCAATCTGGAAACACCATATATTTT. It translates to CASRGTQSGNTIYF.

The genes are TRBV4-1 and TRBJ2-2, with TRBD2 as a possible D gene (7 bases). Germline-derived CDR1 and CDR2 are MGHRA and YSYEKL. The CDR3 is 16 amino acids. Trimming removed 4 bases from V and 8 bases from J, with 20 bases in between. CDR3 residues: CASSLAGLRGQGELFF. Written as DNA, the CDR3 is TGCGCCAGCAGCCTCGCGGGCTTGCGGGGGCAGGGGGAGCTGTTTTTT.

On this clone itself: A read error is possible here, since a much larger clone lies one base away. This sequence joins TRBV27 and TRBJ1-6, with D possibly matching TRBD1 (6 bases). V gave up 0 bases and J gave up 6 bases, with 15 bases separating them. Germline assignment: CDR1 MNHEY and CDR2 SMNVEV (reference sequence). The length of the CDR3 is 17 residues. CDR3 protein: CASSLSLGGDGNSPLHF. CDR3 DNA sequence: TGTGCCAGCAGTTTATCGTTGGGGGGCGACGGTAATTCACCCCTCCACTTT.

This chain links TRBV30 with TRBJ1-1; a possible D gene is TRBD1 (6 bases). The germline CDR1 and CDR2 sequences are GTSNPN and SVGIG (reference sequence). V lost 2 bases, J lost 2 bases, and 12 bases lay in between. This CDR3 has 14 amino acids. This chain's CDR3 is CAWSTGQGNTEAFF. The CDR3 nucleotides read TGTGCCTGGAGTACAGGGCAAGGAAACACTGAAGCTTTCTTT.

This clone was detected many times. The chain is built from TRBV5-6 and TRBJ2-5; 10 bases agree with TRBD1. CDR1 is SGHDT, CDR2 YYEEEE, per germline. J was trimmed by 3 bases and V by 0 bases; bases with no gene match: 8. This CDR3 has 17 amino acids. CDR3 coding DNA: TGTGCCAGCAGCTTGGGTAGACAGGGGGCGGGAAAAGAGACCCAGTACTTC. This gives the protein CASSLGRQGAGKETQYF.

This chain links TRBV4-1 with TRBJ2-1, with D possibly being TRBD1 (5 bases). The germline gives CDR1 MGHRA, CDR2 YSYEKL. This CDR3 is built from 16 residues. Trimming took 3 bases from V and 8 from J, leaving 20 bases between them. The CDR3 spells CASSHGHGQGVYEQFF. In nucleotides, the CDR3 is TGCGCCAGCAGCCATGGACACGGTCAAGGTGTCTATGAGCAGTTCTTC.

The CDR3 spells CASSWDRVSPLHF. The CDR3 DNA reads as TGTGCCAGCAGCTGGGACAGGGTTTCACCCCTCCACTTT. The chain is built from TRBV5-8 and TRBJ1-6; TRBD1 matches 9 bases. V gave up 3 bases and J gave up 9 bases; unmatched junction bases: 1. The germline CDR1 and CDR2 sequences are SGHTS and YDEGEE. The CDR3 covers 13 residues.

The rearrangement links TRBV7-8 to TRBJ1-1, with D possibly TRBD1 on 6 matching bases. Trimming pared 3 bases from V and 6 bases from J, leaving 11 bases between. The germline gives CDR1 SGHVS, CDR2 FQNEAQ. This CDR3 is built from 13 residues. This chain's CDR3 is CASSFSGVAEAFF. The DNA of the CDR3 is TGTGCCAGCAGCTTCTCAGGGGTGGCTGAAGCTTTCTTT.

The chain has TRBV28 and TRBJ1-1; D is ambiguous. The CDR3 totals 14 residues. V was shortened by 6 bases and J by 4 bases, with 15 bases between the two germline ends. Germline V gene lookup returns CDR1 MDHEN and CDR2 SYDVKM. CDR3 loop: CASSKPLFGTEAFF. The CDR3, as DNA: TGTGCCAGCAGCAAGCCCCTGTTTGGCACTGAAGCTTTCTTT. Full variable domain (missing parts from reference TRBV28 and TRBJ1-1): DVKVTQSSRYLVKRTGEKVFLECVQDMDHENMFWYRQDPGLGLRLIYFSYDVKMKEKGDIPEGYSVSREKKERFSLILESASTNQTSMYLCASSKPLFGTEAFFGQGTRLTVV.

This clone was found a few times. The chain joins TRBV11-1 to TRBJ2-5; D is uncertain. The CDR3 contains 14 residues. The germline V gene encodes CDR1 SGHAT and CDR2 FQDESV (reference sequence). The germline V and J ends were trimmed by 5 bases and 6 bases, with 16 bases remaining between them. The CDR3 reads CASSDIGRGQTQYF. CDR3 nucleotide sequence: TGTGCCAGCAGCGACATCGGACGCGGACAGACCCAGTACTTC.

The CDR3 loop is CASNSQGGNSPLHF. The CDR3 DNA reads TGTGCCAGCAACTCACAGGGTGGTAATTCACCCCTCCACTTT. The chain recombines TRBV6-1 with TRBJ1-6, with D perhaps matching TRBD1 (6 bases). Trimming shortened V by 7 bases and J by 6 bases, and 13 bases separated the two germline ends. This CDR3 comprises 14 residues. From germline, CDR1 is MNHNS and CDR2 SASEGT.

Only a few counts were recorded for this clone. The V and J genes are TRBV28 and TRBJ1-1, with D tentatively TRBD1 (5 bases). V gave up 5 bases and J gave up 10 bases, with 20 bases separating them. From germline, CDR1 is MDHEN and CDR2 SYDVKM. The length of the CDR3 is 14 residues. In DNA form, the CDR3 reads TGTGCCAGCAGTCGCCCTACGTTGGGGGGGGGAGCTTTCTTT. Translated, it gives CASSRPTLGGGAFF.

The chain employs TRBV5-1 and TRBJ2-2; D is possibly TRBD1 or TRBD2 (5 bases each). V was shortened by 0 bases and J by 5 bases, with 20 bases between the two germline ends. The germline CDR1 and CDR2 sequences are SGHRS and YFSETQ. The CDR3 sequence is 18 residues long. CDR3 DNA: TGCGCCAGCAGCTTGGCGGGGCCTTCGGTCACGGGAACCGGGGAGCTGTTTTTT. This gives the protein CASSLAGPSVTGTGELFF. Drawing the rest from reference TRBV5-1 and TRBJ2-2, the complete variable domain is KAGVTQTPRYLIKTRGQQVTLSCSPISGHRSVSWYQQTPGQGLQFLFEYFSETQRNKGNFPGRFSGRQFSNSRSEMNVSTLELGDSALYLCASSLAGPSVTGTGELFFGEGSRLTVL.

The chain is built from TRBV5-6 and TRBJ2-5, with D uncertain. Looked up from germline, CDR1 is SGHDT and CDR2 is YYEEEE. The V end was cut by 2 bases, the J end by 5 bases, with 13 bases between. The CDR3 is made up of 14 amino acids. The CDR3 region is CASSFPHTAETQYF. CDR3 sequence (DNA): TGTGCCAGCAGCTTCCCACACACGGCGGAGACCCAGTACTTC.

Notes on this clone: Other DNA sequences in this sample translate to the same CDR3. The chain recombines TRBV18 with TRBJ1-5; tentative D call: TRBD1 (5 bases). The CDR3 consists of 15 residues. Germline assignment: CDR1 KGHSH and CDR2 LQKENI. Trimming cost V 0 bases and J 2 bases, with 8 bases left between them. This CDR3 reads CASSPPGLGNQPQHF. In DNA form, the CDR3 reads TGTGCCAGCTCACCACCGGGGCTGGGCAATCAGCCCCAGCATTTT.